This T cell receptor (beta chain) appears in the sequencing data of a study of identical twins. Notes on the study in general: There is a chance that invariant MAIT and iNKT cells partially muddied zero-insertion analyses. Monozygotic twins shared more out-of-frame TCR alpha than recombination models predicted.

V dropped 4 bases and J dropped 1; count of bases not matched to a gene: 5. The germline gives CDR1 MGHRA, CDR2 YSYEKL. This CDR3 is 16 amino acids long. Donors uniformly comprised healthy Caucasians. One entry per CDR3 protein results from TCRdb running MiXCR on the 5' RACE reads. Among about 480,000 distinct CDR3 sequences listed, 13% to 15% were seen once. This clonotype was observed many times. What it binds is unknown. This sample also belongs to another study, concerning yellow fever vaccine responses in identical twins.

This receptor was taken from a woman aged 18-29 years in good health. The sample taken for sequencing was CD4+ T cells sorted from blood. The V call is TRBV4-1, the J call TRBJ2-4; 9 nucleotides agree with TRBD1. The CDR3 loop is CASSRPGTGAKNIQYF. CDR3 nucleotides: TGCGCCAGCAGCCGTCCCGGGACAGGGGCCAAAAACATTCAGTACTTC.